This TCR beta chain was captured in a study of OX40 agonist ivuxolimab in advanced cancers. Overall study context: Those treated in dose escalation had hepatocellular carcinoma, melanoma, renal cell cancer or head and neck cancer.

The study sampled blood at baseline, cycle 4 day 1, and cycle 7 day 1. On this clone: Its antigen is still unknown.

The V gene end was trimmed by 5 bases and the J gene end by 7 bases; junction bases not matched to a gene: 9. Germline V lookup: CDR1 MDHEN, CDR2 SYDVKM. The CDR3 covers 14 residues. Study-level findings and limits: There were also nonresponders showing low normalized T-cell clonal expansion. CD8+ T cells (on average) carried more expanded clones than CD4+ T cells.

Data came from immunoSEQ multiplex PCR; TCRdb stores just in-frame clones and leaves some out. The data hold 39,000 or so clones, with around 87% observed a single time. The specimen comprised CD4+ or CD8+ T cells sorted from blood, sampled in a trial of the OX40 agonist ivuxolimab. The receptor's source is an adult with an advanced solid tumor such as melanoma, head and neck, liver or kidney cancer. The chain employs TRBV28 and TRBJ1-2, with 8 nucleotides matching TRBD1. The CDR3, as DNA: TGTGCCAGCAGTCCGGAGGACAGGGTGGCTGGCTACACCTTC. Its protein product is CASSPEDRVAGYTF.